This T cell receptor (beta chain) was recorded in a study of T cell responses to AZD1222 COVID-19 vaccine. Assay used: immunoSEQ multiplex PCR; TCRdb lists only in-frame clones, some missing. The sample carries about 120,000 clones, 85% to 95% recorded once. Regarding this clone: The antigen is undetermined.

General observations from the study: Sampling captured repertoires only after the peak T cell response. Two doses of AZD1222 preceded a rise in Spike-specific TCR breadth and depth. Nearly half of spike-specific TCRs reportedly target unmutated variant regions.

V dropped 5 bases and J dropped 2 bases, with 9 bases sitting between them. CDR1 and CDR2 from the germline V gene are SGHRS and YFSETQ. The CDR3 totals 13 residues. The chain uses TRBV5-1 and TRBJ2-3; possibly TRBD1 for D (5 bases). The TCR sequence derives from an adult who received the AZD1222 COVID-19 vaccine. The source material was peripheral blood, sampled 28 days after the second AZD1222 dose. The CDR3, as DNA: TGCGCCAGCAGAACAGGCGACACAGATACGCAGTATTTT. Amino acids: CASRTGDTDTQYF.